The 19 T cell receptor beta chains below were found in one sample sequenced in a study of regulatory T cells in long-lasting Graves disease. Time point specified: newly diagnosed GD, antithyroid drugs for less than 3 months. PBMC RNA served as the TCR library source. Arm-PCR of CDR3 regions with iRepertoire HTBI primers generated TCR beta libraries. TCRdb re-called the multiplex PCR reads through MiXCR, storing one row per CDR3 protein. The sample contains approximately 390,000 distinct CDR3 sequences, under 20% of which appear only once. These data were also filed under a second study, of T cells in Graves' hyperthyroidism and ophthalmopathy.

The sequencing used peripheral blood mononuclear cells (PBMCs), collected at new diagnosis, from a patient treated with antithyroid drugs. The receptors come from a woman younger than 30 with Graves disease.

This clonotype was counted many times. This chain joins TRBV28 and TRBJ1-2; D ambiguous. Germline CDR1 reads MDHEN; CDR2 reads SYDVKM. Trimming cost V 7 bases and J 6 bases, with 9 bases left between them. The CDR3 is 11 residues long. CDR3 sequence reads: CASIGLDGYTF. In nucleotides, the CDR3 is TGTGCCAGCATAGGTTTGGATGGCTACACCTTC.

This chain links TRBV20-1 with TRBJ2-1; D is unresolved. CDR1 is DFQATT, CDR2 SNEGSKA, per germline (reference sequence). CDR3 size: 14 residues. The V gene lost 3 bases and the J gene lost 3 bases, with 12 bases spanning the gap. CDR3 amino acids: CSARPLGSYNEQFF. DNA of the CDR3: TGCAGTGCTAGGCCCTTAGGAAGCTACAATGAGCAGTTCTTC.

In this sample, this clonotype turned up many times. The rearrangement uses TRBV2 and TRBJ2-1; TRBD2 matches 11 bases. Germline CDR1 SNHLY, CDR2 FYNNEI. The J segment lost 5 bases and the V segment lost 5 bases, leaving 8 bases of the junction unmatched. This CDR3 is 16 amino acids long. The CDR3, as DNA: TGTGCCAGCAGTAGTTCTAGCGGGAGGAGAGACAATGAGCAGTTCTTC. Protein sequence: CASSSSSGRRDNEQFF.

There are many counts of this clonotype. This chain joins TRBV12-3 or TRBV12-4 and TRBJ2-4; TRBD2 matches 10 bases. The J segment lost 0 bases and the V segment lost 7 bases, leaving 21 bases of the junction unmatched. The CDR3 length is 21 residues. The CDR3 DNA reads TGTGCCAGCATCCCGGGACTAGCGACATCGCGACAGGACGTAGCCAAAAACATTCAGTACTTC. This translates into CASIPGLATSRQDVAKNIQYF.

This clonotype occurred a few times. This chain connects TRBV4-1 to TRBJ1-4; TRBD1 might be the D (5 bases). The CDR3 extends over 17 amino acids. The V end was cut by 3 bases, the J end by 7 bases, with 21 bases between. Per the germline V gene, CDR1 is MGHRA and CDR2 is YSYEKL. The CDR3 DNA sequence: TGCGCCAGCAGCCAGGACGTACCGGGAACTGGGGGTGAAAAACTGTTTTTT. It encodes CASSQDVPGTGGEKLFF.

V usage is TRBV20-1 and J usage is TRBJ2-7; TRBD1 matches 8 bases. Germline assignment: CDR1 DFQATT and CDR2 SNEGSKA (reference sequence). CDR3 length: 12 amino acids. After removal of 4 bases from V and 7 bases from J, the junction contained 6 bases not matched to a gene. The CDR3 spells CSAIGQGWEQYF. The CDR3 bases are TGCAGTGCTATCGGACAGGGTTGGGAGCAGTACTTC.

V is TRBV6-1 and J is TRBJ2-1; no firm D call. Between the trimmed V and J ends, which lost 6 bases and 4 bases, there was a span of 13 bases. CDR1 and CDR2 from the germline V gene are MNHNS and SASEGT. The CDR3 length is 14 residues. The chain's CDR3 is CASRPGPQYNEQFF. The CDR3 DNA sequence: TGTGCCAGCAGGCCCGGGCCGCAATACAATGAGCAGTTCTTC.

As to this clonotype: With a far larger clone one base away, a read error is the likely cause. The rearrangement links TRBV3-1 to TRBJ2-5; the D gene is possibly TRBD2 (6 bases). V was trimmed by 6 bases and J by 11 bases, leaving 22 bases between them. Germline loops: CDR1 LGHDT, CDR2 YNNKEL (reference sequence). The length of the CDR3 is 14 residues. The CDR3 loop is CASRSAFGGPEQYF. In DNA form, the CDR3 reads TGTGCCAGCAGGTCGGCCTTCGGAGGGCCTGAGCAGTACTTC.

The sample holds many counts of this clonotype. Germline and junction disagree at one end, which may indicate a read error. CDR3 loop: CASSEDRTNTGELFF. The CDR3 DNA is TGTGCTAGCAGCGAGGACAGGACGAACACCGGGGAGCTGTTTTTT. This chain uses TRBV7-7 with TRBJ2-2; 7 positions agree with TRBD1. In germline, CDR1 is SSHAT, CDR2 FNYEAQ (reference sequence). The CDR3 contains 15 residues.

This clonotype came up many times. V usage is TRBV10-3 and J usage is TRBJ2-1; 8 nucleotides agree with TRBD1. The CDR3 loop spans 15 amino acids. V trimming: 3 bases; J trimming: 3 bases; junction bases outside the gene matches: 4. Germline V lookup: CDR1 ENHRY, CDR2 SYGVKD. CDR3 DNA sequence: TGTGCCATCAGTGACCGACAGGGGAGCTACAATGAGCAGTTCTTC. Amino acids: CAISDRQGSYNEQFF.

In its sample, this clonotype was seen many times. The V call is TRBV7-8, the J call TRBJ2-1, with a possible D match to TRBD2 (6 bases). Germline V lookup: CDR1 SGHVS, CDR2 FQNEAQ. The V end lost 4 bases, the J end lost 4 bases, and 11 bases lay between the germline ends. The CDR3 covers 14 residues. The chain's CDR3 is CASSWGEAYNEQFF. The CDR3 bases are TGTGCCAGCAGCTGGGGGGAGGCTTACAATGAGCAGTTCTTC.

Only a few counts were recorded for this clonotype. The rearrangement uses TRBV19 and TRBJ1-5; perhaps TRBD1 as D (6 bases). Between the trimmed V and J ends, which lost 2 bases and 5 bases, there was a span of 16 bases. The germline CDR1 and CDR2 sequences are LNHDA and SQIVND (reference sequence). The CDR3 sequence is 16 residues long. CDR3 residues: CASSIQGLGRHQPQHF. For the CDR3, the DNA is TGTGCCAGTAGTATACAGGGGCTAGGCCGGCATCAGCCCCAGCATTTT.

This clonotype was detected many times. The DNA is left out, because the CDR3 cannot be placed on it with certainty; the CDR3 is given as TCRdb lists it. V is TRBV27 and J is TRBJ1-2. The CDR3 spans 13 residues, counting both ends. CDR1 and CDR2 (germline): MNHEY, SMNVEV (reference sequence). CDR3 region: CASSSSAAGGYTF.

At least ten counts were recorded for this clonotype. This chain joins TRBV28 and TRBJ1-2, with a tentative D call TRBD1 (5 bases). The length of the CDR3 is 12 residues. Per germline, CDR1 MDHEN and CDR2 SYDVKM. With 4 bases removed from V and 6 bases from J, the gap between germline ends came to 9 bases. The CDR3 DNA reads TGTGCCAGCAGTTCCGCGGGACATGGCTACACCTTC. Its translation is CASSSAGHGYTF.

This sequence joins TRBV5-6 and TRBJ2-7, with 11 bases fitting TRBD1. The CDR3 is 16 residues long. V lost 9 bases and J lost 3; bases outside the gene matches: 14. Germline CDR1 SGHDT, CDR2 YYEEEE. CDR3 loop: CATKGQGANSRYEQYF. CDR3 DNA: TGTGCCACAAAAGGACAGGGGGCGAATTCCCGCTACGAGCAGTACTTC.

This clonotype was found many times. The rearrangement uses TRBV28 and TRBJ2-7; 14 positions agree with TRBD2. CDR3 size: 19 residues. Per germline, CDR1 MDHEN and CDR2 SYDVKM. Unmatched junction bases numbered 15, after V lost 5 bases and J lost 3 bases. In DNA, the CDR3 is TGTGCCAGCAGTCCTGGACTAGCGGGGGGCACAAAGTGGGACTACGAGCAGTACTTC. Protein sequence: CASSPGLAGGTKWDYEQYF.

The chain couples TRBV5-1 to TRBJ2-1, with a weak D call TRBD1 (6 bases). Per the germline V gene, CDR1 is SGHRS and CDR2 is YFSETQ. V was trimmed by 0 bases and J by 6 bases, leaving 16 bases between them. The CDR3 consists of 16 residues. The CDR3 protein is CASSLGMNREFNEQFF. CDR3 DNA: TGCGCCAGCAGCTTGGGGATGAACAGGGAGTTCAATGAGCAGTTCTTC.

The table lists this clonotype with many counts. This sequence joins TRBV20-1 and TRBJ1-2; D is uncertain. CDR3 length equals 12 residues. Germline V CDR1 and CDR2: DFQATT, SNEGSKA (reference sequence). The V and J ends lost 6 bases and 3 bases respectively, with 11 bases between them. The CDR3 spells CSAHRGDYGYTF. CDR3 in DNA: TGCAGTGCCCATCGAGGCGACTATGGCTACACCTTC.

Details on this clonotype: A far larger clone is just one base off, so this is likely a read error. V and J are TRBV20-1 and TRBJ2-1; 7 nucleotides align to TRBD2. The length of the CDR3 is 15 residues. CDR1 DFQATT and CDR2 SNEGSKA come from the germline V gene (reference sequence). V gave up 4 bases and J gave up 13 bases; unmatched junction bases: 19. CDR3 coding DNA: TGCAGTGCTACACCCAGGGAGGGGCGGCAAGAGACCCAGTTCTTC. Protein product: CSATPREGRQETQFF.